The present TCR beta chain was sequenced within a study of blood T cell repertoires in COVID-19. Study context: Acute and convalescent COVID-19 specimens originated in the United States, Italy and Spain. Nucleic acid was either cDNA or gDNA, and it came from T cells, B-cell-depleted T cells, or PBMCs.

In the study's own analysis: The assay estimated nucleated cells by amplifying reference gene primers. Here immunoSEQ multiplex PCR was the method, and the copy in TCRdb shows in-frame clones only, minus some. V and J calls and clone size come straight from that table; D and trimming were deduced from the DNA. This sample has about 97,000 clones, with 70% to 90% found just once. V was clipped by 4 bases and J by 0 bases, with 19 bases between them. CDR3 length equals 17 residues. Germline V gene sequence: CDR1 SNHLY, CDR2 FYNNEI. The V gene is TRBV2, the J gene TRBJ2-7, with D maybe TRBD1 (6 bases). The specimen sequenced was peripheral blood. The TCR was taken from a man between 50 and 59 years old with active COVID-19. The CDR3 here is CASSGWTADLSSYEQYF. The CDR3 DNA sequence: TGTGCCAGCAGTGGGTGGACAGCCGATTTAAGCTCCTACGAGCAGTACTTC.